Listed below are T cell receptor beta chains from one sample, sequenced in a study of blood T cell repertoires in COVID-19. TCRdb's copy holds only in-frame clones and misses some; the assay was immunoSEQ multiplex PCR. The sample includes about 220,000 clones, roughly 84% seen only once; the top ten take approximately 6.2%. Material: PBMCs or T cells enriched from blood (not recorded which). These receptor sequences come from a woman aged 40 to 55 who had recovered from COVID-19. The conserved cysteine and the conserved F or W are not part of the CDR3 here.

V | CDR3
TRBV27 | ASSFRGLGTEAF
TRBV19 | ASSINSRYQPQH
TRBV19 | ASSSGRAQDEQF
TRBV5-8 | ASSSQSAQGTGELF
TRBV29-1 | SARDRPTEAF
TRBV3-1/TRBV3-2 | ASSQWTGESSPLH
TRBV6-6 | ASTRSHSGPLSGNTIY
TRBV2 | ASKIQGLQETQY
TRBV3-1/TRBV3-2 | ASSHRTGLFEKLF
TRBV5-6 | ASSRSVNTIY
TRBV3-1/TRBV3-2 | ASSQGGHTAGANVLT
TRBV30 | AWSLSSYGYT
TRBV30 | AWGGDSNDEQF
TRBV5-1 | ASSLEGADTQY
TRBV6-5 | ASSPTGLSTDTQY
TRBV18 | ASSPMAVQETQY
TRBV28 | ASSTTGSNQPQH
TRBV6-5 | ASSPDWVYGYT
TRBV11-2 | ASTQSGVSGNTIY
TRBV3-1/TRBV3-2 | ASSRTGYNEQF
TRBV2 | ASSYSSEAF
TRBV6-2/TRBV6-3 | ASSRTEETQY
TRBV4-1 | ASSQSGIYGYT
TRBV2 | ASRGEIRSTDTQY
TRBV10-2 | ASRSGLNTEAF
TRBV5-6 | ASSRRGQGNYGYT
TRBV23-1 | ASSQCAGQLNQPQH
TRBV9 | ASSATDGGGEKLF
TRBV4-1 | ASSQDIRGETQY
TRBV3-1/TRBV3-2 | ASSQDGGGSAH
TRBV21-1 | ASSKVDSGRASYEQY
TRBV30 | AWTPGTGSNTIY
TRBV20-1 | SAKTGGEQY
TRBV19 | ASSIVRTGGNYGYT
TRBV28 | ASSLSTDTQY
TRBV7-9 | ASSLSSDNEQF
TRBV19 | ATEGVSDYGYT
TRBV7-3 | ASSPGLGDIQY
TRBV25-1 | ASGEGDQPQH
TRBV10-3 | AISDQRGVNTGELF
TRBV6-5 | ASSLTGANEKLF
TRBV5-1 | ASSTGTSGYTGELF
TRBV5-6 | ATKRQGGPRGDTQY
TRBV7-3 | ASSLEAAPRNNEQF
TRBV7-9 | ASSLLTRGADTQY
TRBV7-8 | ASSGRVYEQY